Listed here are 23 T cell receptor beta chains from one sample, sequenced in a study of cytomegalovirus exposure and HLA in healthy donors (dated by TCRdb to about 2017). Library preparation was by the immunoSEQ multiplex PCR assay. A mixture of 60 forward primers for TCR Vbeta segments and 13 reverse primers for TCR Jbeta segments was used in the multiplex PCR. TCRdb mirrors the immuneACCESS table, restricted to in-frame sequences. Some clones are absent from its copies; in checked studies, under half trace to an unresolved V gene, and the reason for the others is unknown. The sample contains 150,000 or so clones, nearly 80% of them found a single time. The biggest ten clones account for around 13% of the sample. Material: PBMCs. The source of these receptors is a man aged 30-40 years in good health and CMV-seropositive.

The gene calls are TRBV29-1 and TRBJ2-1; TRBD2 might be the D (5 bases). The germline V gene has CDR1 SQVTM and CDR2 ANQGSEA. V was clipped by 5 bases and J by 12 bases, with 14 bases between them. The CDR3 runs 11 residues. CDR3 sequence: CSVSKQRWQFF. The CDR3 bases are TGCAGCGTTTCCAAACAGCGGTGGCAGTTCTTC.

The rearrangement joins TRBV29-1 to TRBJ2-3; 10 bases match TRBD2. The CDR3 loop spans 16 amino acids. Germline V gene data show CDR1 as SQVTM and CDR2 as ANQGSEA. V dropped 1 base and J dropped 2; count of bases not matched to a gene: 6. The CDR3 loop is CSVEGLAGVVTDTQYF. CDR3 DNA: TGCAGCGTTGAAGGCCTAGCGGGAGTGGTCACAGATACGCAGTATTTT.

This rearrangement joins TRBV19 to TRBJ2-4; TRBD1 is a possible D gene (6 bases). This CDR3 comprises 12 residues. Germline loops: CDR1 LNHDA, CDR2 SQIVND (reference sequence). Trimming shortened V by 0 bases and J by 13 bases, and 10 bases separated the two germline ends. CDR3 in amino acids: CASSIDGTPQYF. DNA of the CDR3: TGTGCCAGTAGTATAGACGGGACACCGCAGTACTTC.

The genes are TRBV28 and TRBJ1-1, with 10 bases identical to TRBD1. Germline V gene lookup returns CDR1 MDHEN and CDR2 SYDVKM. The CDR3 is made up of 14 amino acids. Unmatched junction bases numbered 7, after V lost 4 bases and J lost 8 bases. This CDR3 is CASSSGQGLREAFF. CDR3 in DNA: TGTGCCAGCAGTTCGGGACAGGGGTTGCGCGAAGCTTTCTTT.

The chain carries TRBV5-1 and TRBJ1-1, with D possibly being TRBD1 (5 bases). V was cut by 6 bases and J by 1 base, with 16 bases left in between. The length of the CDR3 is 15 residues. Germline assignment: CDR1 SGHRS and CDR2 YFSETQ. DNA for the CDR3: TGCGCCAGCACCCCCTCGGGGGGGGAGAACACTGAAGCTTTCTTT. Its protein is CASTPSGGENTEAFF.

This chain uses TRBV14 with TRBJ2-3; 12 bases align to TRBD2. V was clipped by 5 bases and J by 5 bases; unmatched bases: 11. The CDR3 consists of 17 residues. CDR1 is SGHDN and CDR2 is FVKESK in the germline V gene. This chain's CDR3 is CASSRLAGAHAVDTQYF. The CDR3 DNA reads TGTGCCAGCAGCAGACTAGCGGGAGCCCATGCCGTAGATACGCAGTATTTT.

The chain uses TRBV15 and TRBJ2-5; D is undetermined. Germline V gene lookup returns CDR1 LNHNV and CDR2 YYDKDF (reference sequence). The V gene lost 1 base and the J gene lost 1 base, with 7 bases spanning the gap. The CDR3 covers 14 residues. CDR3 region: CATSRGAVQETQYF. In nucleotides, the CDR3 is TGTGCCACCAGCAGAGGGGCAGTCCAAGAGACCCAGTACTTC.

The CDR3 nucleotides are TGTGCCACCAGCAGAGGAGTGATGCGACTAGCGGAATCTGGGGCCAACGTCCTGACTTTC. Protein sequence: CATSRGVMRLAESGANVLTF. The chain joins TRBV15 to TRBJ2-6, with TRBD2 matching over 9 bases. With 1 base clipped from V and 1 base from J, the junction kept 11 bases outside the gene matches. Germline-derived CDR1 and CDR2 are LNHNV and YYDKDF (reference sequence). The CDR3 spans 20 residues.

The rearrangement joins TRBV6-5 to TRBJ1-5; D call uncertain. From germline, CDR1 is MNHEY and CDR2 SVGAGI. The CDR3 is 13 amino acids. Deletions cut 5 bases from V and 2 bases from J, with 7 bases between. CDR3 loop: CASSREGNQPQHF. The CDR3 coding sequence is TGTGCCAGCAGTAGGGAGGGCAATCAGCCCCAGCATTTT.

This chain connects TRBV9 to TRBJ2-7; 10 nucleotides align to TRBD1. There are 14 residues in the CDR3. The ends lost 3 bases at V and 4 bases at J; junction bases unmatched: 4. Germline CDR1 and CDR2: SGDLS and YYNGEE. CDR3 coding DNA: TGTGCCAGCAGCGAGACAGGGGGCGGGTACGAGCAGTACTTC. Amino acid sequence: CASSETGGGYEQYF.

V is TRBV29-1 and J is TRBJ2-1, with 12 bases matching TRBD2. This CDR3 is built from 17 residues. V was pared by 7 bases and J by 4 bases, with 14 bases of the junction left unmatched. CDR1 SQVTM and CDR2 ANQGSEA come from the germline V gene. The CDR3 protein is CSGLGASGRALYNEQFF. CDR3 coding DNA: TGCAGCGGTTTAGGGGCTAGCGGGAGGGCCCTATACAATGAGCAGTTCTTC.

This clone has a handful of counts. This chain links TRBV4-2 with TRBJ2-5, with 8 positions matching TRBD1. J was trimmed by 1 base and V by 4 bases; bases with no gene match: 8. The CDR3 length is 16 residues. Germline V CDR1 and CDR2: LGHNA, YNFKEQ. The CDR3 DNA reads as TGTGCCAGCAGCCGAGGCAGGGGGCGCATCCAAGAGACCCAGTACTTC. Its translation: CASSRGRGRIQETQYF.

The rearrangement links TRBV29-1 to TRBJ2-3; tentatively, D is TRBD2 (6 bases). The V and J ends lost 7 bases and 2 bases respectively, with 19 bases between them. The germline CDR1 and CDR2 sequences are SQVTM and ANQGSEA. The CDR3 length is 15 residues. The CDR3 is CSASRRGSPTDTQYF. In nucleotides, the CDR3 is TGCAGCGCTTCAAGGCGGGGAAGCCCCACAGATACGCAGTATTTT.

V and J are TRBV6-5 and TRBJ2-1; 9 bases line up with TRBD2. Germline V gene lookup returns CDR1 MNHEY and CDR2 SVGAGI. V shed 5 bases and J 8 bases; nucleotides not matched to a gene: 10. The CDR3 loop spans 15 amino acids. The CDR3 nucleotides read TGTGCCAGCAGTCACAGCGGGAGGTCCGTCGATGAGCAGTTCTTC. Residues: CASSHSGRSVDEQFF.

The gene calls are TRBV6-6 and TRBJ2-7; D is perhaps TRBD1 (5 bases). V lost 2 bases to trimming and J lost 4 bases, with 15 bases between them. This CDR3 is 15 amino acids long. CDR1 MNHNY and CDR2 SVGAGI come from the germline V gene (reference sequence). CDR3 region: CASSYLSDTEYEQYF. The CDR3, as DNA: TGTGCCAGCAGTTACCTTTCGGACACGGAGTACGAGCAGTACTTC.

This chain joins TRBV5-1 and TRBJ2-7, with a possible D match to TRBD2 (6 bases). CDR3 size: 14 residues. In germline, CDR1 is SGHRS, CDR2 YFSETQ. Trimming removed 0 bases at V and 5 bases at J, with 12 bases between. The CDR3 region is CASSLGRDGHEQYF. CDR3 DNA: TGCGCCAGCAGCTTGGGGCGGGACGGCCACGAGCAGTACTTC.

The chain is built from TRBV13 and TRBJ2-7; 9 positions match TRBD1. J lost 6 bases, V lost 8 bases, and 11 bases had no gene match. The CDR3 is 14 residues long. CDR1 is PRHDT, CDR2 FYEKMQ, per germline (reference sequence). CDR3 nucleotide sequence: TGTGCCAGCCGCCGGGACAGGGATTTACGCGAGCAGTACTTC. It yields the protein CASRRDRDLREQYF.

The DNA for the CDR3 is TGTGCCAGTAGTCTGAGGAGGTTTTACGAGCAGTACTTC. This gives the protein CASSLRRFYEQYF. The chain has TRBV19 and TRBJ2-7, with D possibly being TRBD2 (5 bases). Trimming removed 5 bases at V and 4 bases at J, with 12 bases between. The CDR3 runs 13 residues. Germline CDR1 and CDR2: LNHDA and SQIVND (reference sequence).

This clone was seen a single time. This chain links TRBV5-6 with TRBJ2-5, with D possibly TRBD2 on 6 matching bases. Trimming removed 2 bases from V and 2 bases from J, with 10 bases in between. CDR1 and CDR2 (germline): SGHDT, YYEEEE. The CDR3 loop spans 14 amino acids. The CDR3 coding sequence is TGTGCCAGCAGCTTCGGGAGAGGGCAAGAGACCCAGTACTTC. Its protein is CASSFGRGQETQYF.

CDR3 sequence: CSVRSGLLTDTQYF. CDR3 coding DNA: TGCAGCGTTCGCTCCGGGTTGCTCACAGATACGCAGTATTTT. The V and J genes are TRBV29-1 and TRBJ2-3; D uncertain. Germline CDR1 is SQVTM and CDR2 is ANQGSEA. This CDR3 region has 14 residues. The V end lost 5 bases, the J end lost 2 bases, and 14 bases lay between the germline ends.

This clone was counted only a few times. The chain combines TRBV15 with TRBJ2-5; D uncertain. Germline loops: CDR1 LNHNV, CDR2 YYDKDF (reference sequence). Deletions cut 1 base from V and 2 bases from J, with 14 bases between. The CDR3 consists of 16 residues. For the CDR3, the DNA is TGTGCCACCAGCAGAGCGCCGACTGCACCGCAAGAGACCCAGTACTTC. Translation gives CATSRAPTAPQETQYF.

This chain links TRBV15 with TRBJ1-5; D is ambiguous. Per germline, CDR1 LNHNV and CDR2 YYDKDF (reference sequence). V shed 5 bases and J shed 6 bases, with 17 bases lying between them. This CDR3 contains 15 residues. The CDR3 DNA sequence: TGTGCCACCAGCGGCGCCGAAGGACGGGGTCAGCCCCAGCATTTT. Translation gives CATSGAEGRGQPQHF.

The chain employs TRBV15 and TRBJ2-7; tentative D call: TRBD2 (6 bases). Germline V lookup: CDR1 LNHNV, CDR2 YYDKDF (reference sequence). V lost 0 bases, J lost 3 bases, and 30 bases lay in between. The CDR3 has 21 amino acids. CDR3 nucleotide sequence: TGTGCCACCAGCAGAGATGTGATGGGGACGACAGCGGGCCTGCGCTTCTACGAGCAGTACTTC. As protein: CATSRDVMGTTAGLRFYEQYF. The variable domain in full, with the rest retrieved from reference TRBV15 and TRBJ2-7, is DAMVIQNPRYQVTQFGKPVTLSCSQTLNHNVMYWYQQKSSQAPKLLFHYYDKDFNNEADTPDNFQSRRPNTSFCFLDIRSPGLGDTAMYLCATSRDVMGTTAGLRFYEQYFGPGTRLTVT.